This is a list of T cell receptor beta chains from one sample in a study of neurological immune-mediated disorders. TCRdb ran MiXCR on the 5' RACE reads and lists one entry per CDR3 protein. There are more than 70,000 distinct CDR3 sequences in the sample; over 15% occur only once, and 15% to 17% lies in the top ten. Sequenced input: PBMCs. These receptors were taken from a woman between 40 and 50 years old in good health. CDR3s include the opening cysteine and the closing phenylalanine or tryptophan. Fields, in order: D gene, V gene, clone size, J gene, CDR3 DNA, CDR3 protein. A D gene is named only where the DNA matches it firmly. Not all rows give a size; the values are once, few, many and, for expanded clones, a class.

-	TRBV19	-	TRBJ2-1	TGTGCCAGTAGCGTTATAAGCTGGGGTGAGCAGTTCTTC	CASSVISWGEQFF
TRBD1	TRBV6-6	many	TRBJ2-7	TGTGCCAGCAGAGCCCGGGACAGCTACGAGCAGTACTTC	CASRARDSYEQYF
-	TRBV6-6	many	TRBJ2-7	TGTGCCAGCACGTTCAAATACGAGCAGTACTTC	CASTFKYEQYF
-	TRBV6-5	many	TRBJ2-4	TGTGCCAGCAGTTACTCCAGACCTATGCTAGCCAAAAACATTCAGTACTTC	CASSYSRPMLAKNIQYF
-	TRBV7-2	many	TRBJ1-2	TGTGCCAGCAGCTTATGGACGGCTGGGGACTACACCTTC	CASSLWTAGDYTF
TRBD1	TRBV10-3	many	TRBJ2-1	TGTGCCATCAGTGAGCGAACAGGGGTGGGAGAGCAGTTCTTC	CAISERTGVGEQFF
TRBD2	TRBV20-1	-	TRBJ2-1	TGCAGTGCTAGTGCCACCCGGACTAGCGGGAGTGAGCAGTTCTTC	CSASATRTSGSEQFF
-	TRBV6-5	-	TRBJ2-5	TGTGCCACGGCCCCCGTGTTGGGGGAGACCCAGTACTTC	CATAPVLGETQYF
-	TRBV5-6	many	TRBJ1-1	TGTGCCAGCAGCTTGCCAGAGAACACTGAAGCTTTCTTT	CASSLPENTEAFF
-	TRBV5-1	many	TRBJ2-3	TGCGCCAGCAGCTTAAACTACCGCTACACAGATACGCAGTATTTT	CASSLNYRYTDTQYF
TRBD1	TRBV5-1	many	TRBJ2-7	TGCGCCAGCAGCTTTACGGTGGGGACAGGCTCCTACGAGCAGTACTTC	CASSFTVGTGSYEQYF
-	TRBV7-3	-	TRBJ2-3	TGTGCCAGCAGCTTACGCGGGACAACTAGCACAGATACGCAGTATTTT	CASSLRGTTSTDTQYF
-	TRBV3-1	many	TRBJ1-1	TGTGCCAGCAAAACAGTGAACACTGAAGCTTTCTTT	CASKTVNTEAFF
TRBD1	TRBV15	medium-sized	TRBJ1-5	TGTGCCACCAGCAGCGGGGGACAGGGCAATCAGCCCCAGCATTTT	CATSSGGQGNQPQHF
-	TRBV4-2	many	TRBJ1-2	TGTGCCAGCAGCCAAGTACAGGACCGTAACTATGGCTACACCTTC	CASSQVQDRNYGYTF
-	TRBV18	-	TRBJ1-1	TGTGCCAGCTCACCGTTAGGGGGGGACACTGAAGCTTTCTTT	CASSPLGGDTEAFF
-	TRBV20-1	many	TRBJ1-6	TGCAGTGCTAGAGAGCCATTGAGGGCGTCACCCCTCCACTTT	CSAREPLRASPLHF
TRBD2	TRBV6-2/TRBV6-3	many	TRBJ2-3	TGTGCCAGCAGTGACCGGACTAGCGGGGGCTGGGATACGCAGTATTTT	CASSDRTSGGWDTQYF
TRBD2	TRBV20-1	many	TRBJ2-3	TGCAGTGCTGGTAGGACTAGCGGGGCGGGAGGTTTAGCAGATACGCAGTATTTT	CSAGRTSGAGGLADTQYF
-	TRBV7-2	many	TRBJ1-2	TGTGCCAGCAGCTTAGTGGGAGTCTATGGCTACACCTTC	CASSLVGVYGYTF
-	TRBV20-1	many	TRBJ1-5	TGCAGTGCTAGTCCGGCAGGGAAGGATCAGCCCCAGCATTTT	CSASPAGKDQPQHF
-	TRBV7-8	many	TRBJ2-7	TGTGCCAGCAGTCCTACGCAGGGAACGGCCGAGCAGTACTTC	CASSPTQGTAEQYF
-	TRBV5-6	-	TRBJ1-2	TGTGCCAGCTGGCGAGCGGGTAACTACACCTTC	CASWRAGNYTF
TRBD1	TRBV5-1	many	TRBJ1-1	TGCGCCAGCACCTCGGGACAGAAAAACACTGAAGCTTTCTTT	CASTSGQKNTEAFF
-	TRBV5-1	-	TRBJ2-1	TGCGCCAGCAGCTTCGCTTTCGAGGGTGAGCAGTTCTTC	CASSFAFEGEQFF
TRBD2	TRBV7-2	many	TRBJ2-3	TGTGCCAGCAGCCGGGGGGTCACAGATACGCAGTATTTT	CASSRGVTDTQYF
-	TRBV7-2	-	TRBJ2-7	TGTGCCAGCAGCTCCCGTCGACGGAGTTACGAGCAGTACTTC	CASSSRRRSYEQYF
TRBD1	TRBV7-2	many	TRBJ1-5	TGTGCCAGCACCTTCGGACAGGGGGTACAGCCCCAGCATTTT	CASTFGQGVQPQHF
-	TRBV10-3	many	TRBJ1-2	TGTGCCATCAGTGAGTCCCTATCCTGGGGAGATGGCTACACCTTC	CAISESLSWGDGYTF
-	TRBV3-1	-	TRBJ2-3	TGTGCCAGCAGCCGGGAAGGTACCCATACGCAGTATTTT	CASSREGTHTQYF
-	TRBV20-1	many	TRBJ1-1	TGCAGTGCTAGAAGTCTGCAGGGTAACACTGAAGCTTTCTTT	CSARSLQGNTEAFF
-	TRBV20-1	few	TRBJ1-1	TGCAGTGCTAGTGACAGCGAAGCTTTCTTT	CSASDSEAFF
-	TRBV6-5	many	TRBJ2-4	TGTGCCAGCAGGGGGAATGAGGGAGCGAACATTCAGTACTTC	CASRGNEGANIQYF
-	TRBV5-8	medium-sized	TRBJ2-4	TGTGCCAGCAGCTTGGTCGTAGCCAAAAACATTCAGTACTTC	CASSLVVAKNIQYF
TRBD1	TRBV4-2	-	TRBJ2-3	TGTGCCAGCAGCCAAGTGCTCACTCCCGGGACAGATACGACAGATACGCAGTATTTT	CASSQVLTPGTDTTDTQYF
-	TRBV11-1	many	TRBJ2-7	TGTGCCAGCAGCGCGAGGGTCCTCTACGAGCAGTACTTC	CASSARVLYEQYF
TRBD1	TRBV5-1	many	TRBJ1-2	TGCGCCAGCAGCTCGGGACAGACTAACTATGGCTACACCTTC	CASSSGQTNYGYTF
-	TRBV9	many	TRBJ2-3	TGTGCCAGCAGCGCCCGAGGGGACAAGCCTAGCACAGATACGCAGTATTTT	CASSARGDKPSTDTQYF
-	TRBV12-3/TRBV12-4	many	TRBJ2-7	TGTGCCAGCAGTGTCGCCTACGAGCAGTACTTC	CASSVAYEQYF
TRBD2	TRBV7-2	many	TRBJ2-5	TGTGCCAGCAGCTTAATCACGGGAGGGAGAGAGACCCAGTACTTC	CASSLITGGRETQYF
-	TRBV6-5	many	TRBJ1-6	TGTGCCAGCAGTTACGGAGGGATTCGTCAAAATTCACCCCTCCACTTT	CASSYGGIRQNSPLHF
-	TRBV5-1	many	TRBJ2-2	TGCGCCAGCAGCGAATCGGGGACGAACACCGGGGAGCTGTTTTTT	CASSESGTNTGELFF
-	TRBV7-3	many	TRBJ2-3	TGTGCCAGCAGCTTAACGTCGACTGGGAATACGCAGTATTTT	CASSLTSTGNTQYF
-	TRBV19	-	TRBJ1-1	TGTGCCAGTAAGGCCTTGCAGGACTACACTGAAGCTTTCTTT	CASKALQDYTEAFF
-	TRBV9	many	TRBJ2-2	TGTGCCAGCAGCGTAGCTTCGGGGGGCCAGGGCGGGGAGCTGTTTTTT	CASSVASGGQGGELFF
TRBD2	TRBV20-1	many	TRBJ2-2	TGCAGTGCTAGTGGACTAGCGGGGGACACCGGGGAGCTGTTTTTT	CSASGLAGDTGELFF
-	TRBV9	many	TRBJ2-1	TGTGCCAGCAGCGACTACACGGGGGTCACCTACAATGAGCAGTTCTTC	CASSDYTGVTYNEQFF
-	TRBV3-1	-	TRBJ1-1	TGTGCCAGCAGCCAATTCGAGGTCGCGGGCACTGAAGCTTTCTTT	CASSQFEVAGTEAFF
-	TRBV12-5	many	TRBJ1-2	TGTGCTAGTGGTCCCCAATACGGCGGCTACACCTTC	CASGPQYGGYTF
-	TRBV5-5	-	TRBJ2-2	TGTGCCAGCAGCGCCCTTCGTGAGGGCACCGGGGAGCTGTTTTTT	CASSALREGTGELFF
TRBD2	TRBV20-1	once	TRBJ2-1	TGCAGCGGGGAGCGGGAGGGCAGGGATGAGCAGTTCTTC	CSGEREGRDEQFF
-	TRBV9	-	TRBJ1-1	TGTGCCAGCAGCGTAGTGGCAGGGGATATGAACACTGAAGCTTTCTTT	CASSVVAGDMNTEAFF
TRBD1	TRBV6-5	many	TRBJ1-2	TGTGCCAGCAGCATGGGACAGGTCTATGGCTACACCTTC	CASSMGQVYGYTF